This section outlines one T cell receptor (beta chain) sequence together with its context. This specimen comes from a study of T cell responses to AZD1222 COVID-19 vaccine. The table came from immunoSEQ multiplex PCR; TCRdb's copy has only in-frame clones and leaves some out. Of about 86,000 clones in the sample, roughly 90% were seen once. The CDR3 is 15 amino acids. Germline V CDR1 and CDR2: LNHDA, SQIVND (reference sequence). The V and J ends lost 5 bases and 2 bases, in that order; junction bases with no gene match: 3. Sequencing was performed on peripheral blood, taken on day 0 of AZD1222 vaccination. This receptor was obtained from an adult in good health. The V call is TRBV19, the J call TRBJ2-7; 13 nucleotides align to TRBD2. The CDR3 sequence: CASSFGTSGTYEQYF. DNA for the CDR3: TGTGCCAGTAGTTTTGGGACTAGCGGGACCTACGAGCAGTACTTC.